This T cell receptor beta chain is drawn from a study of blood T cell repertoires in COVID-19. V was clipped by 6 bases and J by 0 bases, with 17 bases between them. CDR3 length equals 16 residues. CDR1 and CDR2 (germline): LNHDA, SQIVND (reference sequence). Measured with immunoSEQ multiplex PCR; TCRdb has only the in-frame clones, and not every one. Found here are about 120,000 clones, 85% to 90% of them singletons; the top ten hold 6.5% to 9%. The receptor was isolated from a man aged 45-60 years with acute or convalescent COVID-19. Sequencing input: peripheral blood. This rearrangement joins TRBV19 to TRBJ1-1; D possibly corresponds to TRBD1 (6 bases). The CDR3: CASSKGAGTLNTEAFF. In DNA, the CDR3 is TGTGCCAGTAGCAAAGGGGCAGGGACACTGAACACTGAAGCTTTCTTT.